The present TCR beta chain was sequenced within a study of cytomegalovirus exposure and HLA in healthy donors. The CDR3 is 15 amino acids. Germline V gene lookup returns CDR1 SQVTM and CDR2 ANQGSEA. V shed 5 bases, J shed 1 base, and the junction held 9 bases outside the gene matches. In this sample, this clone turned up a few times. The primer mix had 60 Vbeta and 13 Jbeta primers. Clones were read by immunoSEQ multiplex PCR, and TCRdb kept only the in-frame ones, dropping some. The repertoire consists of 82,000 or so clones, with about a tenth occurring once and the leading ten covering approximately 25%.

Sequencing was performed on PBMCs. This TCR came from a man aged 55-75 years in good health and CMV-seropositive. The rearrangement links TRBV29-1 to TRBJ2-5; TRBD1 matches 8 bases. The CDR3 coding sequence is TGCAGCGTTCGGAGGCAGGGGGCCCTCCAAGAGACCCAGTACTTC. It codes for CSVRRQGALQETQYF.